This passage covers 21 T cell receptor beta chains from one sample sequenced in a study of T cell clonotyping in hematopoietic cell transplantation. The method was immunoSEQ multiplex PCR; TCRdb's version includes in-frame clones alone and lacks a portion of them. The sample carries about 36,000 clones, around 90% recorded once. The specimen was peripheral blood mononuclear cells. The receptor set was obtained from a woman aged 40 to 50 in good health. Some clones in this sample may be carry-over from other donors' samples.

The DNA for the CDR3 is TGTGCCAGCAGCTACACTACGGGACACCTCCAAGAGACCCAGTACTTC. This sequence encodes CASSYTTGHLQETQYF. The genes are TRBV6-5 and TRBJ2-5; possible D gene TRBD1, 6 bases. The CDR3 is 16 residues long. Trimming removed 6 bases at V and 1 base at J, with 18 bases between. The germline V gene encodes CDR1 MNHEY and CDR2 SVGAGI.

The chain recombines TRBV27 with TRBJ1-2; 7 bases are a match to TRBD1. After removal of 5 bases from V and 4 bases from J, the junction contained 16 bases not matched to a gene. This CDR3 has 17 residues. Germline values: CDR1 MNHEY, CDR2 SMNVEV (reference sequence). The CDR3 region is CASSGDRADGLGYGYTF. CDR3 bases: TGTGCCAGCAGTGGAGACAGGGCGGACGGATTAGGCTATGGCTACACCTTC.

The rearrangement links TRBV7-2 to TRBJ1-1, with D unclear. Trimming took off 5 bases at V and 1 base at J, with 11 bases between the two ends. Germline CDR1 and CDR2: SGHTA and FQGNSA. The CDR3 totals 14 residues. The CDR3 spells CASSPQLRNTEAFF. CDR3 in DNA: TGTGCCAGCAGCCCCCAGTTAAGGAACACTGAAGCTTTCTTT.

In its sample, this clone was seen once. This chain links TRBV30 with TRBJ2-5; a weak D match, TRBD1 (5 bases). CDR3 length equals 13 residues. Per the germline V gene, CDR1 is GTSNPN and CDR2 is SVGIG (reference sequence). Trimming removed 0 bases from V and 4 bases from J, with 9 bases in between. For the CDR3, the DNA is TGTGCCTGGAGTGTAATGGGGCCAGAGACCCAGTACTTC. It is translated as CAWSVMGPETQYF.

This sequence joins TRBV2 and TRBJ1-5; 8 bases agree with TRBD1. V was pared by 5 bases and J by 9 bases, with 9 bases of the junction left unmatched. CDR1 and CDR2 from the germline V gene are SNHLY and FYNNEI. The CDR3 runs to 14 residues. The CDR3 is CASSHGQGRGPQHF. CDR3 nucleotide sequence: TGTGCCAGCAGTCATGGACAGGGCCGAGGGCCCCAGCATTTT.

The chain employs TRBV29-1 and TRBJ2-7; no firm D call. CDR1 is SQVTM, CDR2 ANQGSEA, per germline. The V end was cut by 6 bases, the J end by 2 bases, with 11 bases between. The CDR3 is 12 amino acids. The CDR3 DNA is TGCAGCGTGCGCGAAGGGCCCTACGAGCAGTACTTC. It specifies CSVREGPYEQYF.

The chain combines TRBV6-4 with TRBJ2-3; 12 bases fit TRBD1. The CDR3 totals 15 residues. Germline assignment: CDR1 MRHNA and CDR2 SNTAGT. V lost 2 bases and J lost 4; bases outside the gene matches: 1. CDR3 coding DNA: TGTGCCAGCAGTGACGGGACAGGGGGCGCAGATACGCAGTATTTT. This gives the protein CASSDGTGGADTQYF.

This chain uses TRBV6-5 with TRBJ2-2; tentative D call: TRBD2 (5 bases). V was trimmed by 11 bases and J by 2 bases, leaving 15 bases between them. Looked up from germline, CDR1 is MNHEY and CDR2 is SVGAGI. The CDR3 covers 14 residues. In DNA, the CDR3 is TGTGCCGCGAGGCGGGTCGAAAACACCGGGGAGCTGTTTTTT. Its translation: CAARRVENTGELFF.

This clone was recorded once. This rearrangement joins TRBV19 to TRBJ1-4; 8 bases map to TRBD1. The V gene's germline CDR1 is LNHDA and CDR2 SQIVND (reference sequence). The CDR3 extends over 14 amino acids. The V gene end was trimmed by 5 bases and the J gene end by 8 bases; junction bases not matched to a gene: 7. The DNA of the CDR3 is TGTGCCAGTAGTTTTCTCGGACAGGGCGAAAAACTGTTTTTT. Translated, it gives CASSFLGQGEKLFF.

CDR3 nucleotides: TGTGCCTGGAGCCACAGGTTTTATTATGAAAAACTGTTTTTT. Translating gives CAWSHRFYYEKLFF. V is TRBV30 and J is TRBJ1-4; D is possibly TRBD1 (5 bases). With 3 bases removed from V and 6 bases from J, the gap between germline ends came to 14 bases. The CDR3 extends over 14 amino acids. The germline gives CDR1 GTSNPN, CDR2 SVGIG (reference sequence).

The chain employs TRBV6-5 and TRBJ2-3, with 13 bases matching TRBD2. Per germline, CDR1 MNHEY and CDR2 SVGAGI. Trimming took 6 bases from V and 6 from J; bases not matched to a gene: 3. The CDR3 contains 14 residues. In DNA, the CDR3 is TGTGCCAGCAGGCGACTAGCGGGAGGTGATACGCAGTATTTT. The encoded protein is CASRRLAGGDTQYF.

The chain recombines TRBV29-1 with TRBJ1-1; 8 nucleotides match TRBD1. V was pared by 8 bases and J by 2 bases, with 4 bases of the junction left unmatched. Germline V gives CDR1 SQVTM, CDR2 ANQGSEA. The CDR3 sequence is 12 residues long. CDR3 bases: TGCAGCATGACAGGGGCCAACACTGAAGCTTTCTTT. Translated: CSMTGANTEAFF.

This rearrangement joins TRBV5-1 to TRBJ2-7; 7 bases are shared with TRBD1. This CDR3 has 14 residues. Germline V CDR1 and CDR2: SGHRS, YFSETQ. V gave up 5 bases and J gave up 2 bases; unmatched junction bases: 7. The CDR3 coding sequence is TGCGCCAGCAGGACTTACAGGGGAACCTACGAGCAGTACTTC. Translation gives CASRTYRGTYEQYF.

V usage is TRBV30 and J usage is TRBJ1-4; D is ambiguous. V was pared by 0 bases and J by 6 bases, with 11 bases between. Germline V CDR1 and CDR2: GTSNPN, SVGIG (reference sequence). This CDR3 contains 14 residues. CDR3 sequence: CAWSVRGLDEKLFF. The DNA for the CDR3 is TGTGCCTGGAGTGTACGCGGATTGGATGAAAAACTGTTTTTT.

V usage is TRBV6-1 and J usage is TRBJ2-2; no clear D gene. Trimming cost V 0 bases and J 8 bases, with 7 bases left between them. The length of the CDR3 is 13 residues. Germline CDR1 is MNHNS and CDR2 is SASEGT. CDR3 amino acids: CASSEARAGELFF. CDR3 coding DNA: TGTGCCAGCAGTGAAGCTCGGGCAGGGGAGCTGTTTTTT.

This clone was seen only a few times. The junction shows a germline mismatch at one end, possibly a read error. The chain carries TRBV7-7 and TRBJ1-1, with D uncertain. The CDR3 length is 13 residues. Per germline, CDR1 SSHAT and CDR2 FNYEAQ (reference sequence). The CDR3 DNA is TGTGCTAGCAGCTTAGGACGGAACACTGAAGCTTTCTTT. It yields the protein CASSLGRNTEAFF.

The rearrangement joins TRBV28 to TRBJ1-1; D may be TRBD1 (5 bases). CDR1 is MDHEN, CDR2 SYDVKM, per germline. This CDR3 comprises 14 residues. Trimming removed 3 bases from V and 4 bases from J, with 12 bases in between. CDR3: CASSFPAGRTEAFF. The CDR3 nucleotides are TGTGCCAGCAGTTTTCCGGCAGGGCGCACTGAAGCTTTCTTT.

This chain links TRBV28 with TRBJ1-2, with 7 nucleotides matching TRBD1. CDR3 length: 13 residues. The germline V gene has CDR1 MDHEN and CDR2 SYDVKM. With 6 bases clipped from V and 8 bases from J, the junction kept 9 bases outside the gene matches. The CDR3 DNA reads as TGTGCCAGCAGGATTACAGGGGTAGTAGGCTACACCTTC. Protein sequence: CASRITGVVGYTF.

This sequence joins TRBV5-8 and TRBJ1-2, with D perhaps TRBD1 (5 bases). Trimming removed 4 bases from V and 3 bases from J, with 13 bases in between. The CDR3 is 14 amino acids. CDR1 is SGHTS and CDR2 is YDEGEE in the germline V gene. The CDR3 coding sequence is TGTGCCAGCAGCAACTACGGGACGGACTATGGCTACACCTTC. It encodes CASSNYGTDYGYTF.

The chain joins TRBV19 to TRBJ2-7, with D unresolved. The V end was cut by 8 bases, the J end by 3 bases, with 14 bases between. The CDR3 extends over 13 amino acids. Per germline, CDR1 LNHDA and CDR2 SQIVND (reference sequence). The chain's CDR3 is CASSRLAGYEQYF. The CDR3 bases are TGTGCCAGTTCACGACTCGCTGGCTACGAGCAGTACTTC.

The gene calls are TRBV27 and TRBJ2-3; 7 bases fit TRBD2. The CDR3 totals 17 residues. The germline gives CDR1 MNHEY, CDR2 SMNVEV (reference sequence). The V segment lost 0 bases and the J segment 3 bases; nucleotides outside the gene matches: 9. CDR3 residues: CASSLSMPSGLTDTQYF. DNA for the CDR3: TGTGCCAGCAGTTTATCGATGCCTAGCGGCCTGACAGATACGCAGTATTTT.